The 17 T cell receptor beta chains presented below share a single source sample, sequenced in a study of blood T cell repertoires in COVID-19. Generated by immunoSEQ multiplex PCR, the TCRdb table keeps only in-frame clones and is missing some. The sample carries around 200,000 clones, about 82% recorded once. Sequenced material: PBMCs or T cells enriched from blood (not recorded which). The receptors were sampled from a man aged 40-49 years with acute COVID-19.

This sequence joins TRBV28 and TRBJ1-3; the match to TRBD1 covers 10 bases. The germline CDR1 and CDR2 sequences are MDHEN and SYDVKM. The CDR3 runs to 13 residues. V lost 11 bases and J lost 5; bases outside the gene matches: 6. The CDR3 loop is CAAQDRGRNTIYF. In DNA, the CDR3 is TGTGCCGCTCAGGACAGGGGGAGAAACACCATATATTTT.

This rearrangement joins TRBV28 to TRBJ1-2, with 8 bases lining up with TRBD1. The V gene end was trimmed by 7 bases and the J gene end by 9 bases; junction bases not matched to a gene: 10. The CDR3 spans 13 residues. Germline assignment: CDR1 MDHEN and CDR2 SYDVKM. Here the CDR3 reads CASKWQGAQSYTF. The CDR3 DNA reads TGTGCCAGCAAATGGCAGGGGGCGCAAAGCTACACCTTC.

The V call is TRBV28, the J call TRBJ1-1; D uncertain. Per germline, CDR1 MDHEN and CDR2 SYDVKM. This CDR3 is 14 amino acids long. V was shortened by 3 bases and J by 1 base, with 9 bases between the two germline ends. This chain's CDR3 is CASSFPTENTEAFF. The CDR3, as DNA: TGTGCCAGCAGTTTTCCTACAGAGAACACTGAAGCTTTCTTT. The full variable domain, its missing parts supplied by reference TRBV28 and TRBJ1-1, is DVKVTQSSRYLVKRTGEKVFLECVQDMDHENMFWYRQDPGLGLRLIYFSYDVKMKEKGDIPEGYSVSREKKERFSLILESASTNQTSMYLCASSFPTENTEAFFGQGTRLTVV.

CDR3 amino acids: CASSPTGLGGELFF. The DNA for the CDR3 is TGCGCCAGCAGCCCTACAGGGTTGGGCGGGGAGCTGTTTTTT. The V call is TRBV4-3, the J call TRBJ2-2; maybe TRBD1 (6 bases). Germline loops: CDR1 LGHNA, CDR2 YSLEER. The CDR3 is 14 amino acids. Between the trimmed V and J ends, which lost 4 bases and 7 bases, there was a span of 13 bases.

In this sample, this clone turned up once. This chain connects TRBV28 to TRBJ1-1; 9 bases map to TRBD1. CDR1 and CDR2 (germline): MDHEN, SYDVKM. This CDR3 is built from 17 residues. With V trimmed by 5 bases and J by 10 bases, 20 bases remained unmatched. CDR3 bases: TGTGCCAGCAGTCGCTCCGGGACAGGGAGCCATAACTGGGGAGCTTTCTTT. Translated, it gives CASSRSGTGSHNWGAFF.

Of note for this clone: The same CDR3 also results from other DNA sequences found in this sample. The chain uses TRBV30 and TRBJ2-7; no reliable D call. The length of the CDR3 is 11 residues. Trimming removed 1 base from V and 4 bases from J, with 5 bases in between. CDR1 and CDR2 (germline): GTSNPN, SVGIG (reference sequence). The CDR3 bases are TGTGCCTGGAGTGCTCTATACGAGCAGTACTTC. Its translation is CAWSALYEQYF.

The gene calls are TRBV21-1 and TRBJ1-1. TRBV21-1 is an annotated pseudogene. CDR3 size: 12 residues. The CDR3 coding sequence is TGTGCCAGCAGCGAATTAGTCTCTGAAGCTTTCTTT. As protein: CASSELVSEAFF.

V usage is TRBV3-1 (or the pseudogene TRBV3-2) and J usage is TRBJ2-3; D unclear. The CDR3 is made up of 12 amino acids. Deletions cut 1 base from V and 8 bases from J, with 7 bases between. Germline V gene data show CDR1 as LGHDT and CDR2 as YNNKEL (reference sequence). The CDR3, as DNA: TGTGCCAGCAGCCAAGTTGTCTCTACGCAGTATTTT. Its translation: CASSQVVSTQYF.

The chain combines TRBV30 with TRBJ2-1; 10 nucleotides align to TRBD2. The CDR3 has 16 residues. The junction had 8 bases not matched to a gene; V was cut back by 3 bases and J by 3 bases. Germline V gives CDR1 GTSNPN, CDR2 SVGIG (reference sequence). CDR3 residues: CAWSSRTSGNYNEQFF. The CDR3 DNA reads TGTGCCTGGAGCTCCAGGACTAGCGGAAACTACAATGAGCAGTTCTTC.

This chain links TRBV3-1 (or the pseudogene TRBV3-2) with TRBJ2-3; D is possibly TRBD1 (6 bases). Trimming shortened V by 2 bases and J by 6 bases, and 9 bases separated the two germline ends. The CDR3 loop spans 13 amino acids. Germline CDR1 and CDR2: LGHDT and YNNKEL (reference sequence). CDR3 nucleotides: TGTGCCAGCAGCCAACAGGGGCGCGATACGCAGTATTTT. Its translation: CASSQQGRDTQYF.

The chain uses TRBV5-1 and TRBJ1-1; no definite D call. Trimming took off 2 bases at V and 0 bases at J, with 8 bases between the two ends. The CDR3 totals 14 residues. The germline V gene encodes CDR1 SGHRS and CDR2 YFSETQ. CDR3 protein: CASSFAGMNTEAFF. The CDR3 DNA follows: TGCGCCAGCAGCTTCGCGGGAATGAACACTGAAGCTTTCTTT.

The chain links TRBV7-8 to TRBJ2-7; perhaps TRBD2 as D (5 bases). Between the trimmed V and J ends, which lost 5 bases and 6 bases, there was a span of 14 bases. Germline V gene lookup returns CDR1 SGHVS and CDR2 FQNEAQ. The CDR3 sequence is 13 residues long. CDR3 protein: CASSVTSLAEQYF. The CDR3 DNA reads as TGTGCCAGCAGCGTCACTAGTTTGGCCGAGCAGTACTTC.

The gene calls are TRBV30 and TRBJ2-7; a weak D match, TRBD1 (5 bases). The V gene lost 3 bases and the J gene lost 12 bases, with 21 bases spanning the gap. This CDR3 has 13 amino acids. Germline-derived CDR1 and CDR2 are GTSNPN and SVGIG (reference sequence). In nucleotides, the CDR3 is TGTGCCTGGAGCTTGGTAGGGGCACCGGTGGGGTACTTC. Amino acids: CAWSLVGAPVGYF.

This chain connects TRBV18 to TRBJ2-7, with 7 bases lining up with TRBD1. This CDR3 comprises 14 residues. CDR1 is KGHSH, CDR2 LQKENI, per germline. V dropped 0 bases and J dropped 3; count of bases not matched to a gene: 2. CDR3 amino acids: CASSPPNRGYEQYF. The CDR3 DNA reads TGTGCCAGCTCACCACCAAACAGGGGCTACGAGCAGTACTTC.

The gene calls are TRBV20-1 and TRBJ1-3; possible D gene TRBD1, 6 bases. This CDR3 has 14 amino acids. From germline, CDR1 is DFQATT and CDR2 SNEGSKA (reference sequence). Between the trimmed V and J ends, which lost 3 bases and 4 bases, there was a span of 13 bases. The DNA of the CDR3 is TGCAGTGCTAGTTGGAGGGGGGGCGGAAACACCATATATTTT. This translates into CSASWRGGGNTIYF.

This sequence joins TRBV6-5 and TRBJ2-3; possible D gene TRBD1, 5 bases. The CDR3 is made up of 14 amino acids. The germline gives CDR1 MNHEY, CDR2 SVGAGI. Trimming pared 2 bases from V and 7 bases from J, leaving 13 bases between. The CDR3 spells CASSYGAARYTQYF. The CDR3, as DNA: TGTGCCAGCAGTTACGGGGCTGCCCGGTATACGCAGTATTTT.

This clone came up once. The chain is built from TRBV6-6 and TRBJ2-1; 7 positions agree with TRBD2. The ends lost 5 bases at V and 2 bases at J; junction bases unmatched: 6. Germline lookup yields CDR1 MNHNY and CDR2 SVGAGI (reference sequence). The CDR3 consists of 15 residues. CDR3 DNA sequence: TGTGCCAGCAGTCCGACTAGCTCCACCTACAATGAGCAGTTCTTC. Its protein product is CASSPTSSTYNEQFF.